This T cell receptor (beta chain) was found in a study of CD8+ T cells in alopecia areata. RNA extraction was followed by reverse transcription into cDNA, which acted as the sequencing template. Using immunoSEQ multiplex PCR, the repertoire was profiled, and TCRdb retains in-frame clones only, with some absent. The sample has 190,000 or so clones; about 60% are singletons. Treatment described: oral pan-JAK inhibitor, 5-10 mg twice daily. Points from the study as a whole: Sequence data from scalp samples additionally include resident alphabeta T cells of normal skin. Clonality in lesional scalp, especially alopecia totalis/universalis, exceeded that of normal scalp.

This clone was seen just once. Its antigen is unknown. V was shortened by 4 bases and J by 0 bases, with 5 bases between the two germline ends. The CDR3 spans 13 residues. Per the germline V gene, CDR1 is SGHAT and CDR2 is FQNNGV. The clonotype comes from a human donor with alopecia areata. The sequencing used CD8+ T cells sorted from blood, collected at week 24, from a patient treated with tofacitinib. The V call is TRBV11-2, the J call TRBJ2-3; D ambiguous. The CDR3 spells CASSWGSTDTQYF. DNA for the CDR3: TGTGCCAGCAGCTGGGGAAGCACAGATACGCAGTATTTT.